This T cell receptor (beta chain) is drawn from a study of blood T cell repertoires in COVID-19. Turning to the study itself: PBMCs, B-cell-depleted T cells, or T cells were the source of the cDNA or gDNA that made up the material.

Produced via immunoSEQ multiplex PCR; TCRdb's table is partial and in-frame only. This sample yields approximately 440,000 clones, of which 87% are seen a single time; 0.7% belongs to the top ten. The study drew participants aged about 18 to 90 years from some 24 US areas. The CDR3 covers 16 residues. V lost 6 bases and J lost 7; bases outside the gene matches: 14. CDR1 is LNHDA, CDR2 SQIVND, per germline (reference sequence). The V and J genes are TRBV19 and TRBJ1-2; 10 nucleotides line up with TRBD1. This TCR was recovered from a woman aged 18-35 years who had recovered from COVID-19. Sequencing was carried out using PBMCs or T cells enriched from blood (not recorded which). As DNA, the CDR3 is TGTGCCAGTAGCCATTTACCGGGACAGGGGATTGTTGGCTACACCTTC. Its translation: CASSHLPGQGIVGYTF.